This passage covers 14 T cell receptor beta chains from one sample sequenced in a study of radiotherapy plus CTLA-4 blockade in lung cancer. Sequencing used immunoSEQ multiplex PCR; TCRdb keeps in-frame clones, though not all of them. The table includes 45,000 or so clones, 60% to 80% detected once. The specimen was peripheral blood, collected from a patient treated with radiotherapy plus ipilimumab. All receptors come from a human donor with non-small cell lung cancer who had stable disease on radiotherapy plus ipilimumab.

The V and J genes are TRBV5-1 and TRBJ2-2; D is unresolved. This CDR3 contains 16 residues. Germline values: CDR1 SGHRS, CDR2 YFSETQ. Trimming shortened V by 0 bases and J by 2 bases, and 11 bases separated the two germline ends. The CDR3 region has the DNA TGCGCCAGCAGCTTGGTACCTGGGGTCAACACCGGGGAGCTGTTTTTT. Its translation is CASSLVPGVNTGELFF.

The chain carries TRBV19 and TRBJ2-7, with D possibly TRBD1 on 5 matching bases. Germline V gives CDR1 LNHDA, CDR2 SQIVND (reference sequence). The CDR3 loop spans 13 amino acids. V was cut by 5 bases and J by 4 bases, with 12 bases left in between. This chain's CDR3 is CASSQGLLYEQYV. The CDR3 DNA reads TGTGCCAGTAGTCAGGGCCTTCTGTACGAGCAGTACGTC.

The V gene is TRBV7-3, the J gene TRBJ2-3, with 12 bases lining up with TRBD1. The CDR3 sequence is 16 residues long. Trimming took 1 base from V and 6 from J; bases not matched to a gene: 5. The germline CDR1 and CDR2 sequences are SGHTA and FQGTGA. The CDR3 reads CASSLRGQGAGDTQYF. DNA for the CDR3: TGTGCCAGCAGCTTAAGGGGACAGGGGGCCGGGGATACGCAGTATTTT. The full variable domain, its missing parts supplied by reference TRBV7-3 and TRBJ2-3, is GAGVSQTPSNKVTEKGKYVELRCDPISGHTALYWYRQSLGQGPEFLIYFQGTGAADDSGLPNDRFFAVRPEGSVSTLKIQRTERGDSAVYLCASSLRGQGAGDTQYFGPGTRLTVL.

The chain is built from TRBV28 and TRBJ2-7; 9 bases agree with TRBD1. CDR1 MDHEN and CDR2 SYDVKM come from the germline V gene. This CDR3 has 15 amino acids. Trimming at V came to 4 bases and at J to 0 bases, leaving 4 bases not matched to a gene. The CDR3 DNA sequence: TGTGCCAGCAGTTATACAGGGGGCCCCTCCTACGAGCAGTACGTC. Protein product: CASSYTGGPSYEQYV.

This chain connects TRBV2 to TRBJ2-1; D is unclear. This CDR3 has 13 amino acids. Deletions cut 5 bases from V and 3 bases from J, with 8 bases between. The germline V gene encodes CDR1 SNHLY and CDR2 FYNNEI. The CDR3 here is CASSRTFYNEQFF. The DNA for the CDR3 is TGTGCCAGCAGTAGAACCTTCTACAATGAGCAGTTCTTC.

This chain links TRBV27 with TRBJ2-5; D is unresolved. The V gene's germline CDR1 is MNHEY and CDR2 SMNVEV (reference sequence). The V end was cut by 3 bases, the J end by 4 bases, with 9 bases between. CDR3 length: 13 amino acids. The DNA for the CDR3 is TGTGCCAGCAGTTTGATGGCAGGAGAGACCCAGTACTTC. Residues: CASSLMAGETQYF.

V gene TRBV27 combines with J gene TRBJ2-7; 7 positions match TRBD1. The CDR3 totals 14 residues. Unmatched junction bases numbered 4, after V lost 2 bases and J lost 3 bases. Germline V lookup: CDR1 MNHEY, CDR2 SMNVEV (reference sequence). In DNA form, the CDR3 reads TGTGCCAGCAGTTTACAGCAGGGGGACTACGAGCAGTACGTC. Translation: CASSLQQGDYEQYV.

The V and J genes are TRBV15 and TRBJ1-2, with D hard to call. Germline V gives CDR1 LNHNV, CDR2 YYDKDF (reference sequence). Trimming pared 0 bases from V and 4 bases from J, leaving 21 bases between. CDR3 size: 18 residues. DNA of the CDR3: TGTGCCACCAGCAGAGAATGGGATCCCCCAGCCCCGAGCTATGGCTACACCTTC. Amino acids: CATSREWDPPAPSYGYTF.

The chain couples TRBV6-5 to TRBJ2-7; D tentatively reads TRBD1 or TRBD2 (5 bases each). This CDR3 spans 15 amino acids. Trimming shortened V by 6 bases and J by 3 bases, and 18 bases separated the two germline ends. CDR1 MNHEY and CDR2 SVGAGI come from the germline V gene. CDR3 sequence: CASRLGAGRNYEQYF. The CDR3 bases are TGTGCCAGCAGATTGGGAGCAGGGCGTAACTACGAGCAGTACTTC.

This clone showed up just a few times. The chain uses TRBV28 and TRBJ1-1, with D perhaps matching TRBD1 (5 bases). V dropped 5 bases and J dropped 3 bases, with 19 bases sitting between them. CDR1 MDHEN and CDR2 SYDVKM come from the germline V gene. The CDR3 length is 16 residues. This CDR3 reads CASSPLLLQGDTEAFF. CDR3 nucleotide sequence: TGTGCCAGCAGTCCCCTCTTATTGCAGGGAGACACTGAAGCTTTCTTT. The full variable domain, its missing parts supplied by reference TRBV28 and TRBJ1-1, is DVKVTQSSRYLVKRTGEKVFLECVQDMDHENMFWYRQDPGLGLRLIYFSYDVKMKEKGDIPEGYSVSREKKERFSLILESASTNQTSMYLCASSPLLLQGDTEAFFGQGTRLTVV.

This sequence joins TRBV4-2 and TRBJ2-5, with 9 bases identical to TRBD2. The CDR3 runs 17 residues. Germline V gives CDR1 LGHNA, CDR2 YNFKEQ. V was pared by 3 bases and J by 3 bases, with 11 bases of the junction left unmatched. In DNA form, the CDR3 reads TGTGCCAGCAGCCATGGACCGCGGGGGGGCCTTGAAGAGACCCAGTACTTC. Translated: CASSHGPRGGLEETQYF.

This clone is medium-sized within its sample. V and J are TRBV10-3 and TRBJ1-1; the D is unclear. The V gene's germline CDR1 is ENHRY and CDR2 SYGVKD. This CDR3 has 12 residues. V was pared by 9 bases and J by 4 bases, with 12 bases between. CDR3 nucleotides: TGTGCCATATCGGGATGGACCACTGAAGCTTTCTTT. It is translated as CAISGWTTEAFF.

The gene calls are TRBV5-5 and TRBJ1-6, with D perhaps TRBD1 (5 bases). The CDR3 loop spans 17 amino acids. V was cut by 7 bases and J by 4 bases, with 21 bases left in between. Germline V CDR1 and CDR2: SGHKS, YYEKEE (reference sequence). The CDR3 DNA sequence: TGTGCCAGCGACCCCCGGGCAGGGTCGAGATATAATTCACCCCTCCACTTT. This codes for CASDPRAGSRYNSPLHF.

J is TRBJ1-5 and V is TRBV7-2, with TRBD1 as a possible D gene (5 bases). This CDR3 region has 14 residues. V was trimmed by 5 bases and J by 3 bases, leaving 11 bases between them. The V gene's germline CDR1 is SGHTA and CDR2 FQGNSA. The CDR3 is CASSPRDANQPQHF. DNA for the CDR3: TGTGCCAGCAGCCCGCGGGACGCCAATCAGCCCCAGCATTTT.